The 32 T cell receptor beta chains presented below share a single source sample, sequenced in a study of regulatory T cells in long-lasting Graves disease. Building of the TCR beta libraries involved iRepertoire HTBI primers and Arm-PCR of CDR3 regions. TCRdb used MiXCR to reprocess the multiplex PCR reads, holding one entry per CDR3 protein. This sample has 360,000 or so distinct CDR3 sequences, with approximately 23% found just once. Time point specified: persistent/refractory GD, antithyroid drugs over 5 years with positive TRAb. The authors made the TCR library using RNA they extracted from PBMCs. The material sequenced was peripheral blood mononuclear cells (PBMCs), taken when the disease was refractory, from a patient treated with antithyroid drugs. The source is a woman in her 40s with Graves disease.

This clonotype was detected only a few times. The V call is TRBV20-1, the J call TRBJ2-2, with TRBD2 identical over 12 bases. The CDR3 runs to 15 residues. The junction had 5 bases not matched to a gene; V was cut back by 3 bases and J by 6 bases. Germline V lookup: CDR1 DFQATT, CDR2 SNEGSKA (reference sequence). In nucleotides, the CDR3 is TGCAGTGCTAGGACTAGCGGGAGTTTCTCCGGGGAGCTGTTTTTT. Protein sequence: CSARTSGSFSGELFF.

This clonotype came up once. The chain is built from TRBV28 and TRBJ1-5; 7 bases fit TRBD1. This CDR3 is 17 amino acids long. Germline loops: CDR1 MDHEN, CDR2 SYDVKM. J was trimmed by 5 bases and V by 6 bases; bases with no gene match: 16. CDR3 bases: TGTGCCAGCAGCCAAGATATCGGCAGGGGGAACGATCAGCCCCAGCATTTT. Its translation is CASSQDIGRGNDQPQHF.

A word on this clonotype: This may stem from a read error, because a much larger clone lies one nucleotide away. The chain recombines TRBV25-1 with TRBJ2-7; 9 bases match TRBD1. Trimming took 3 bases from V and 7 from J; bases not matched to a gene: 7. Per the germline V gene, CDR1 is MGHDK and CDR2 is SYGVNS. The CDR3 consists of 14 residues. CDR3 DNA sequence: TGTGCCAGCAGTGAGCGGACAGGGGTGAAAGAGCAGTACTTC. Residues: CASSERTGVKEQYF.

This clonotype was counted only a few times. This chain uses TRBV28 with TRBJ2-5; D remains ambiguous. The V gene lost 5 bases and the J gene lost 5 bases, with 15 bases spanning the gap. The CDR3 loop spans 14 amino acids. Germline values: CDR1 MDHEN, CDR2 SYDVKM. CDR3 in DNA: TGTGCCAGCAGTCCAAGGGCCGTTTGGGAGACCCAGTACTTC. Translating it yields CASSPRAVWETQYF.

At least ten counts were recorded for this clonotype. Here the CDR3 reads CASSVGMETQYF. CDR3 nucleotide sequence: TGTGCCAGCAGCGTAGGGATGGAGACCCAGTACTTC. The V and J genes are TRBV6-1 and TRBJ2-5; D gene ambiguous. The CDR3 covers 12 residues. Germline V gene sequence: CDR1 MNHNS, CDR2 SASEGT. V lost 6 bases and J 5 bases, leaving 10 bases between the germline ends.

CDR3 sequence reads: CASSYSSGDSNQPQHF. CDR3 nucleotide sequence: TGTGCCAGCAGTTACTCGAGTGGGGATAGCAATCAGCCCCAGCATTTT. J is TRBJ1-5 and V is TRBV6-6, with unresolved D. The V gene's germline CDR1 is MNHNY and CDR2 SVGAGI (reference sequence). Trimming cost V 0 bases and J 0 bases, with 9 bases left between them. The CDR3 contains 16 residues.

CDR3 region: CASSGYRGLWTEAFF. CDR3 nucleotide sequence: TGTGCCAGCAGTGGATACAGGGGCCTGTGGACTGAAGCTTTCTTT. This chain connects TRBV6-1 to TRBJ1-1; 7 positions match TRBD1. V was clipped by 4 bases and J by 5 bases; unmatched bases: 10. The CDR3 length is 15 residues. Germline CDR1 and CDR2: MNHNS and SASEGT.

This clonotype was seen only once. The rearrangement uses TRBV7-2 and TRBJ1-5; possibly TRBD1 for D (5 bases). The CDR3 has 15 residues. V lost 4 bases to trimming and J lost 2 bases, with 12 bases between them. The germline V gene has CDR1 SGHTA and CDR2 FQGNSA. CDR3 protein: CASSSYRFRNQPQHF. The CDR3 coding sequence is TGTGCCAGCAGCTCGTACAGGTTTCGCAATCAGCCCCAGCATTTT.

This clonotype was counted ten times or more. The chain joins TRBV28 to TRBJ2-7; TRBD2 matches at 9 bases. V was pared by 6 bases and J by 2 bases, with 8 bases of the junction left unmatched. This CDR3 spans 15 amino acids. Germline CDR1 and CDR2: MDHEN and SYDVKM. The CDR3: CASRLGTSSTYEQYF. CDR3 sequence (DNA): TGTGCCAGCAGATTAGGGACTAGCTCCACCTACGAGCAGTACTTC.

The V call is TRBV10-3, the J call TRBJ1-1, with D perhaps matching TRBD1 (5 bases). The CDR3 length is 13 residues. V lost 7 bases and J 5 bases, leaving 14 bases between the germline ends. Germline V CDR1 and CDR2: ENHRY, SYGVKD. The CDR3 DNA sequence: TGTGCCATCAACACAGGTAGGAGTACTGAAGCTTTCTTT. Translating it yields CAINTGRSTEAFF.

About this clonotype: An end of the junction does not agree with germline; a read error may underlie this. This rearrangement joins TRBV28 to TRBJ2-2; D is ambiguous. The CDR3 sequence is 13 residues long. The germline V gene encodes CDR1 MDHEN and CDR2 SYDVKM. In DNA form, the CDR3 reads TGTGCCAGCAGTAAGCCGGATACCGGAGAGCTGTTTTTT. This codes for CASSKPDTGELFF.

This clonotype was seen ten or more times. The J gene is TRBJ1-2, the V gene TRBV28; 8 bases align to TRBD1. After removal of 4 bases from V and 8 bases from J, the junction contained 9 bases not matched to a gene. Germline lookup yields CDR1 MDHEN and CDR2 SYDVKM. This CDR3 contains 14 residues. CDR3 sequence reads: CASSSGVGTGGYTF. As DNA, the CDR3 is TGTGCCAGCAGTTCAGGGGTCGGGACAGGCGGCTACACCTTC.

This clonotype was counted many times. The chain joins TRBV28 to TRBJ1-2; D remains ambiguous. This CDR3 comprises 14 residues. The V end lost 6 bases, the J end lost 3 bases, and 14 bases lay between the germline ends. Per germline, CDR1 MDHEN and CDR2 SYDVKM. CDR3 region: CASSPREPDYGYTF. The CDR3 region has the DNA TGTGCCAGCAGCCCCCGGGAGCCTGACTATGGCTACACCTTC.

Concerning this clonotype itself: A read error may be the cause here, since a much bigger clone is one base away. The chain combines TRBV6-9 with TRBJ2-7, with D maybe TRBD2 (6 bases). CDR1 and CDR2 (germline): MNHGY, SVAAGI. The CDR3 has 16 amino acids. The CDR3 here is CASSYGNGSMWTDRNF. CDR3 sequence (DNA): TGTGCCAGCAGTTACGGTAACGGGAGTATGTGGACGGATAGGAACTTC.

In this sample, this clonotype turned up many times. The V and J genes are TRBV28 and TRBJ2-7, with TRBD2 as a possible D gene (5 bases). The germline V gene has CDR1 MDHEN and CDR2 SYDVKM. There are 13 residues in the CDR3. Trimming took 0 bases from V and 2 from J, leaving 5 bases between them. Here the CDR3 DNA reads TGTGCCAGCAGTTTATGGGGAGCCTACGAGCAGTACTTC. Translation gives CASSLWGAYEQYF. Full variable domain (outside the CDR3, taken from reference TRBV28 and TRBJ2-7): DVKVTQSSRYLVKRTGEKVFLECVQDMDHENMFWYRQDPGLGLRLIYFSYDVKMKEKGDIPEGYSVSREKKERFSLILESASTNQTSMYLCASSLWGAYEQYFGPGTRLTVT.

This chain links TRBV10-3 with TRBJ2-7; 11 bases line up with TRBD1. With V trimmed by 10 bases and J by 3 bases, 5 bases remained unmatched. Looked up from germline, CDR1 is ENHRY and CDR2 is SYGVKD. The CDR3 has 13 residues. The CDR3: CATDGTGGYEQYF. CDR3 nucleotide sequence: TGTGCCACGGACGGGACAGGGGGCTACGAGCAGTACTTC.

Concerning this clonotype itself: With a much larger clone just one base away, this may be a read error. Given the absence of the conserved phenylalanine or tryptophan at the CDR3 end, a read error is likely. CDR3 DNA: TGCAGTGCTAGTTTCGCGTACCAAGAGACCCAGTACCTC. It codes for CSASFAYQETQYL. The rearrangement joins TRBV20-1 to TRBJ2-5; D remains ambiguous. The CDR3 consists of 13 residues. Germline V gene data show CDR1 as DFQATT and CDR2 as SNEGSKA (reference sequence). Trimming left V 3 bases short and J 0 bases short, with 8 bases between.

The CDR3 region is CASSYSSRGFNEKLFF. The CDR3 DNA reads as TGTGCCAGCAGTTACTCCTCAAGGGGTTTTAATGAAAAACTGTTTTTT. The chain employs TRBV6-9 and TRBJ1-4, with D possibly TRBD1 on 5 matching bases. Germline CDR1 is MNHGY and CDR2 is SVAAGI. V lost 3 bases, J lost 4 bases, and 15 bases lay in between. The CDR3 contains 16 residues.

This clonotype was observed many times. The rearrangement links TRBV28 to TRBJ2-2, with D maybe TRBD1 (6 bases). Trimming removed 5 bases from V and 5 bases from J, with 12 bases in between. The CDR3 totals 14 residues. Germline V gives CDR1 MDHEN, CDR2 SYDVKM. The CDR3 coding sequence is TGTGCCAGCAGTCTGGGGGCGCTGACCGGGGAGCTGTTTTTT. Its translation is CASSLGALTGELFF.

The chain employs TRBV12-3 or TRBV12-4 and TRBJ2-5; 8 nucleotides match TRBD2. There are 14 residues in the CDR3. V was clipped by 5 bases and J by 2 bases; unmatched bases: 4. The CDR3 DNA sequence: TGTGCCAGCAGTGCGGGGGGCGAGCAAGAGACCCAGTACTTC. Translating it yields CASSAGGEQETQYF.

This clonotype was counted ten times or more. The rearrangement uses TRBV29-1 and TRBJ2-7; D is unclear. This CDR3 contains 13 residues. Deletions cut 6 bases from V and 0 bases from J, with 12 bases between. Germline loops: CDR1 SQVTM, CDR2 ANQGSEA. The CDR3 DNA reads TGCAGCGTGGCCGGACCCTCCTCCTACGAGCAGTACTTC. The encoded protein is CSVAGPSSYEQYF.

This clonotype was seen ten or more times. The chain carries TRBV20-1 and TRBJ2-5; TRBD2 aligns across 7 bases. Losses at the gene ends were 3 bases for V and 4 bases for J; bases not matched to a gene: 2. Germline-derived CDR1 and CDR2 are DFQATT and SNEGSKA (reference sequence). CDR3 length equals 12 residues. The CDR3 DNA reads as TGCAGTGCTAGCGGCGGGAGAGAGACCCAGTACTTC. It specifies CSASGGRETQYF.

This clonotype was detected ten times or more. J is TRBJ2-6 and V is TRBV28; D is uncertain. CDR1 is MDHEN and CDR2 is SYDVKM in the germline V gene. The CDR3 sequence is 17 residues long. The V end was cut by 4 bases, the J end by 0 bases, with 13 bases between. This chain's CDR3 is CASSSSGSRSGANVLTF. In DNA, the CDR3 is TGTGCCAGCAGTTCGTCCGGGTCCCGCTCTGGGGCCAACGTCCTGACTTTC.

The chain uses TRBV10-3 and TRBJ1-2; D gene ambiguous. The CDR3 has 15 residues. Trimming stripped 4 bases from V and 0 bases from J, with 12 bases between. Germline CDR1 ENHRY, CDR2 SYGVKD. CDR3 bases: TGTGCCATCAGTGCGGCCGTGGAAGCTAACTATGGCTACACCTTC. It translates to CAISAAVEANYGYTF.

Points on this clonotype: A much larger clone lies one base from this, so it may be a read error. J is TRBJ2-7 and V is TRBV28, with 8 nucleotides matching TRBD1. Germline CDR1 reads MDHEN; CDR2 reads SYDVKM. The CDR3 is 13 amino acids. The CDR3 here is CASSLSDRAEQDF. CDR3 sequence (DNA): TGTGCCAGCAGTTTATCGGACAGGGCCGAGCAGGACTTC.

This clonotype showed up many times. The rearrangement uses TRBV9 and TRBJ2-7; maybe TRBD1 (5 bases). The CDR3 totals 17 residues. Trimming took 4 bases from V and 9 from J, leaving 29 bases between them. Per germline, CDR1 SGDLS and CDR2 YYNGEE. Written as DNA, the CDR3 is TGTGCCAGCAGCCCAGGGCATAGGACGGACGAAAGAATCGGGCAGTACTTC. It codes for CASSPGHRTDERIGQYF.

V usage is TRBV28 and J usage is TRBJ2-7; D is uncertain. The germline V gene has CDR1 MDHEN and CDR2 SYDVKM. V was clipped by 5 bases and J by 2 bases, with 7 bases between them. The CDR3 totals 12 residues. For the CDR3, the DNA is TGTGCCAGCAGTCCCTCAGCCTACGAGCAGTACTTC. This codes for CASSPSAYEQYF.

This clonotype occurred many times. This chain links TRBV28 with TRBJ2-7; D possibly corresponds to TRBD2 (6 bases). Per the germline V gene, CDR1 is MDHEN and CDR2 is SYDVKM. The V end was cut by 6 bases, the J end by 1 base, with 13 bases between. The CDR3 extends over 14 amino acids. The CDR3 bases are TGTGCCAGCAGCGAGACTAGTTGGTCCTACGAGCAGTACTTC. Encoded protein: CASSETSWSYEQYF.

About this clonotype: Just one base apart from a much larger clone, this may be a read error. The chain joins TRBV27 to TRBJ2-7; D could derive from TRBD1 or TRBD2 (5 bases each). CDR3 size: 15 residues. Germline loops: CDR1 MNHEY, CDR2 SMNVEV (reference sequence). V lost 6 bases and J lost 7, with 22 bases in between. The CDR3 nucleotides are TGTGCCAGCAGAGCACCCCCGGGACGGTCCGAAGAGCAGTACTTC. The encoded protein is CASRAPPGRSEEQYF.

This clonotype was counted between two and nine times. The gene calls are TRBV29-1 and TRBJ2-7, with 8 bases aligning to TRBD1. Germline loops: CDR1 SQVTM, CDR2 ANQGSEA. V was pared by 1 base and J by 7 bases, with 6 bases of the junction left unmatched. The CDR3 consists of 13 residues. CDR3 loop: CSVEGQGPGEQYF. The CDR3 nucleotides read TGCAGCGTTGAAGGACAGGGGCCTGGGGAGCAGTACTTC.

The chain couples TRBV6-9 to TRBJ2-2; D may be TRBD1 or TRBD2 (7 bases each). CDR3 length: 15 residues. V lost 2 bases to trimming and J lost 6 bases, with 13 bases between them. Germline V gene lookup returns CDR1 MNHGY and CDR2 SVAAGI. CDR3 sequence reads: CASSYATGRAGELFF. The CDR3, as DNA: TGTGCCAGCAGTTATGCGACAGGGAGGGCCGGGGAGCTGTTTTTT.

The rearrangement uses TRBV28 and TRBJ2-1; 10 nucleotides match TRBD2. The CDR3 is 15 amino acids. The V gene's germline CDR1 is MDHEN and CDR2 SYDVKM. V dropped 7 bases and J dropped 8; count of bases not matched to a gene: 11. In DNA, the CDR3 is TGTGCCAGCAAAGGCGCGGCTAGCGGGAGCGATGAGCAGTTCTTC. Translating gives CASKGAASGSDEQFF.